These T cell receptor beta chains were read from a single sample in a study of blood T cells in healthy people across ages. Via MiXCR, TCRdb re-called the 5' RACE reads, giving one row per CDR3 protein. Altogether some 1.5 million distinct CDR3 sequences are present, roughly 27% being singletons, with the ten largest covering roughly 8%. Sequences were obtained from blood. These receptors came from a woman aged 30 to 39 in good health. Each CDR3 is given without its conserved first and last residue. D genes are given only for firm matches.

V gene: TRBV29-1; D gene: NA; CDR3 protein: SVSVQNKKLF
V gene: TRBV20-1; D gene: TRBD1; CDR3 protein: SARDRENYGYT
V gene: TRBV5-1; D gene: NA; CDR3 protein: ASSLAQTGSMNTEAF
V gene: TRBV30; D gene: NA; CDR3 protein: AWSVGIKETQY
V gene: TRBV9; D gene: TRBD2; CDR3 protein: ASSFGLAGGDAGELF
V gene: TRBV7-2; D gene: NA; CDR3 protein: ASSFRYEQF
V gene: TRBV4-3; D gene: TRBD2; CDR3 protein: ASSLGTSGEGDTQY
V gene: TRBV20-1; D gene: NA; CDR3 protein: SARGRSAGANVLT
V gene: TRBV5-1; D gene: TRBD2; CDR3 protein: ASTSGGVNGEQF
V gene: TRBV6-1; D gene: NA; CDR3 protein: ACEGDSYEQY
V gene: TRBV2; D gene: TRBD1; CDR3 protein: ASRDLGQGNQPQH
V gene: TRBV7-9; D gene: NA; CDR3 protein: ASSLDHQPQH
V gene: TRBV3-1; D gene: TRBD2; CDR3 protein: ASSQDPAGRGNEQF
V gene: TRBV20-1; D gene: NA; CDR3 protein: SAHRDTEAF
V gene: TRBV6-4; D gene: TRBD2; CDR3 protein: ASSGQSTSGFTGELF
V gene: TRBV6-2/TRBV6-3; D gene: NA; CDR3 protein: ASSWGVAYEQY
V gene: TRBV5-1; D gene: TRBD2; CDR3 protein: ASSPWAGGTYEQY
V gene: TRBV28; D gene: NA; CDR3 protein: ASSQTGPRGETQY
V gene: TRBV29-1; D gene: NA; CDR3 protein: SVEGVVDEQF
V gene: TRBV7-2; D gene: NA; CDR3 protein: ASSRDWPSQY
V gene: TRBV5-1; D gene: TRBD1; CDR3 protein: ASSFDRDDEQY
V gene: TRBV2; D gene: NA; CDR3 protein: ASKETMNTEAF